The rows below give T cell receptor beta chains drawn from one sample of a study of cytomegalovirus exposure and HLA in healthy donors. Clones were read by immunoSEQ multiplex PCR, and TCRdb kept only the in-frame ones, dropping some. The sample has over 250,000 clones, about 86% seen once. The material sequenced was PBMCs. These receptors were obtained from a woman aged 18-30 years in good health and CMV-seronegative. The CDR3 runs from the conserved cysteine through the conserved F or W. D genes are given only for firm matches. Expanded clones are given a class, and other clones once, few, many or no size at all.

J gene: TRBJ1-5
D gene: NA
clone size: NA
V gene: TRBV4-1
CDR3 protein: CASSQEGRSVQPQHF
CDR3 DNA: TGCGCCAGCAGCCAAGAAGGAAGAAGCGTCCAGCCCCAGCATTTT

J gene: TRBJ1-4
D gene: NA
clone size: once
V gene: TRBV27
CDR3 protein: CASSPAGWGGSNEKLFF
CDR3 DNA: TGTGCCAGCAGTCCCGCAGGGTGGGGGGGATCGAATGAAAAACTGTTTTTT

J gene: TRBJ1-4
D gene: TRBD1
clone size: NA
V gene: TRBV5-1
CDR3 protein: CASSLGQGSEKLFF
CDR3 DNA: TGCGCCAGCAGCTTGGGACAGGGTAGTGAAAAACTGTTTTTT

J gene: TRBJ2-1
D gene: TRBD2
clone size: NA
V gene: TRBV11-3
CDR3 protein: CASSPFPLAGNDQFF
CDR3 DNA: TGTGCCAGCAGCCCATTCCCCCTAGCGGGCAATGATCAGTTCTTC

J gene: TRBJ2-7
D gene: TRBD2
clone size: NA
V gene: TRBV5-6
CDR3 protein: CASSLELASRYEQYF
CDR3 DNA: TGTGCCAGCAGCTTGGAACTAGCGAGTAGATACGAGCAGTACTTC

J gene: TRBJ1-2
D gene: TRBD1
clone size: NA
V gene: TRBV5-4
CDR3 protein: CASSWDRGNYGYTF
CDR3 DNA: TGTGCCAGCAGCTGGGACAGGGGGAACTATGGCTACACCTTC

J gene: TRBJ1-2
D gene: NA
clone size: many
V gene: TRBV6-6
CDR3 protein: CASSYGSGVGYGYTF
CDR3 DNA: TGTGCCAGCAGTTACGGTTCAGGGGTTGGCTATGGCTACACCTTC

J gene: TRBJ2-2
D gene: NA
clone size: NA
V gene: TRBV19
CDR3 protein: CASTGGRLNGDSGELFF
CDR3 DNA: TGTGCCAGCACGGGCGGGCGCCTCAACGGGGATTCCGGGGAGCTGTTTTTT

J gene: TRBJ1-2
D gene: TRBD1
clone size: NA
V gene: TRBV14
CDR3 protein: CASSPRDSRYNYGYTF
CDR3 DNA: TGTGCCAGCAGCCCGCGGGACAGCCGATACAACTATGGCTACACCTTC

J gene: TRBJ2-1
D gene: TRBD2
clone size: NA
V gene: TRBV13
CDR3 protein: CASSSPLRAEGGDEQFF
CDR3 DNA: TGTGCCAGCAGCTCCCCCCTTAGAGCGGAGGGAGGGGATGAGCAGTTCTTC

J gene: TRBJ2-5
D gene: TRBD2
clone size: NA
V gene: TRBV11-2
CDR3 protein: CASSFGGGRETQYF
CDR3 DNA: TGTGCCAGCAGCTTCGGGGGGGGAAGGGAGACCCAGTACTTC

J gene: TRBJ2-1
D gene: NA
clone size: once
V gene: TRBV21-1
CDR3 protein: CASSKGTVVATEQFF
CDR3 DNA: TGTGCCAGCAGCAAAGGGACAGTTGTAGCCACTGAGCAGTTCTTC

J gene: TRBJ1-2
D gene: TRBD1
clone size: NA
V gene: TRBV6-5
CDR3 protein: CASSYGGDREVRGYTF
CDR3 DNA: TGTGCCAGCAGTTACGGAGGGGACAGGGAAGTCAGGGGCTACACCTTC

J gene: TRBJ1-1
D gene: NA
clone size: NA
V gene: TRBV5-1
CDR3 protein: CASEIIRGPFESEAFF
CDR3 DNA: TGCGCCAGCGAAATAATCCGGGGTCCCTTCGAGTCTGAAGCTTTCTTT

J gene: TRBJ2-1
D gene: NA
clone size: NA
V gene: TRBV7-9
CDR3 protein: CASSLSRGLDNEQFF
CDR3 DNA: TGTGCCAGCAGCTTATCCAGGGGCCTCGACAATGAGCAGTTCTTC

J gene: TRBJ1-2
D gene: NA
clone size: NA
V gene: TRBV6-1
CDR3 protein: CASSEYVGSSPPRGGYTF
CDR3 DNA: TGTGCCAGCAGTGAATACGTAGGCAGTTCCCCCCCGAGAGGGGGCTACACCTTC

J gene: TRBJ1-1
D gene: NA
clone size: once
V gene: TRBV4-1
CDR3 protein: CASSPMGGFNTEAFF
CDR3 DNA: TGCGCCAGCAGCCCCATGGGGGGATTCAACACTGAAGCTTTCTTT

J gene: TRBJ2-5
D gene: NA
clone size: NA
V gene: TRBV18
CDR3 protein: CASSPPYRMQETQYF
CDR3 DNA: TGTGCCAGCTCACCACCTTACAGGATGCAAGAGACCCAGTACTTC

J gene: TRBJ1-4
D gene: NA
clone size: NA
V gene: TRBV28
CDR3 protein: CASRSSGENCFF
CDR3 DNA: NA

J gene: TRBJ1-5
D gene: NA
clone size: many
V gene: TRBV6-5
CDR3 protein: CASRGTEGSNQPQHF
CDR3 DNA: TGTGCCAGCAGGGGGACGGAGGGGAGCAATCAGCCCCAGCATTTT

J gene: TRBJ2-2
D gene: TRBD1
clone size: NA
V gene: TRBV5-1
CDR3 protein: CASSKTGGTGELFF
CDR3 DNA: TGCGCCAGCAGCAAGACAGGGGGCACCGGGGAGCTGTTTTTT

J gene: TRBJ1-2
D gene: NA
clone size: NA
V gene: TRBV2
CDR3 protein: CASRAGTSLGGYTF
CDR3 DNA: TGTGCCAGCAGGGCCGGGACTTCCCTGGGCGGCTACACCTTC

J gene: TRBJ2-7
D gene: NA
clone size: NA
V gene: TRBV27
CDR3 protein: CASRPPDRAYEQYF
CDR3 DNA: TGTGCCAGCCGCCCCCCGGACAGAGCCTACGAGCAGTACTTC

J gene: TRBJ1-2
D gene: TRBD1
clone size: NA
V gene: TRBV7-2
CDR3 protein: CASSPGQGASFGYTF
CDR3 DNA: TGTGCCAGCAGCCCCGGACAGGGGGCAAGTTTTGGCTACACCTTC

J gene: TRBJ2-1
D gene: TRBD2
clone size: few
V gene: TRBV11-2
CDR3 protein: CASSPSADWAGGSYNEQFF
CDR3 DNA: TGTGCCAGCAGCCCATCGGCGGATTGGGCGGGAGGTTCCTACAATGAGCAGTTCTTC

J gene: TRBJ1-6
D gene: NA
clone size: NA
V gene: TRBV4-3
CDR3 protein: CASSQALDMSSAALHF
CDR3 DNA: TGCGCCAGCAGCCAGGCCTTGGACATGTCGTCCGCGGCCCTCCACTTT

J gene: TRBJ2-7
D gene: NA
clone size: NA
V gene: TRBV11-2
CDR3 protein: CASSLVYQLAESSYEQYF
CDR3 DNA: TGTGCCAGCAGCTTAGTCTACCAGCTGGCGGAGAGCTCCTACGAGCAGTACTTC

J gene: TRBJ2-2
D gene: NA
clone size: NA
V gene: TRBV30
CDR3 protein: CAWSRGPGELFF
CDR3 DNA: TGTGCCTGGAGTAGGGGTCCCGGGGAGCTGTTTTTT

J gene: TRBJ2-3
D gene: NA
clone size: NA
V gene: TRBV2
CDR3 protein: CASSDQARTDTQYF
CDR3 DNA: TGTGCCAGCAGTGACCAGGCCCGCACAGATACGCAGTATTTT

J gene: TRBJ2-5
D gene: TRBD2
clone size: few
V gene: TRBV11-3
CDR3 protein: CASSPQGLAGQETQYF
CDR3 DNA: TGTGCCAGCAGCCCCCAAGGACTAGCGGGGCAAGAGACCCAGTACTTC

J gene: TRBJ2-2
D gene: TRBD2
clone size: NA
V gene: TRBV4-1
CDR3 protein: CASSQALGLVLSGELFF
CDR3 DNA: TGCGCCAGCAGCCAAGCACTGGGACTAGTCCTCTCCGGGGAGCTGTTTTTT

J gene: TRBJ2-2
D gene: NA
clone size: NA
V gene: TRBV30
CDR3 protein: CAWTGYLGELFF
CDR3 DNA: TGTGCCTGGACAGGGTATCTCGGGGAGCTGTTTTTT

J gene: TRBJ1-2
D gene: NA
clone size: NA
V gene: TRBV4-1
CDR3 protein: CASSQDRPPGGYGYTF
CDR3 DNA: TGCGCCAGCAGCCAAGATCGCCCTCCGGGGGGCTATGGCTACACCTTC

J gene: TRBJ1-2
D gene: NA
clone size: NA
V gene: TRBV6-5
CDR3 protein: CASSPTGYNYGYTF
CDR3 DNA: TGTGCCAGCAGCCCCACAGGGTATAACTATGGCTACACCTTC

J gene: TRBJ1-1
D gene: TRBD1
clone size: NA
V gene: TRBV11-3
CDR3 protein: CASRVTGANTEAFF
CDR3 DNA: TGTGCCAGCAGGGTGACAGGGGCGAACACTGAAGCTTTCTTT

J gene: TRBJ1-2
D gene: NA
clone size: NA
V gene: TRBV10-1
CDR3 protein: CASSESNSGYGYTF
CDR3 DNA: TGCGCCAGCAGTGAATCCAACTCCGGCTATGGCTACACCTTC

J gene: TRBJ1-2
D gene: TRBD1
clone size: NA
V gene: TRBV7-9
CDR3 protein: CASSLDRGQYTF
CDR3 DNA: TGTGCCAGCAGCTTAGACAGGGGGCAGTACACCTTC

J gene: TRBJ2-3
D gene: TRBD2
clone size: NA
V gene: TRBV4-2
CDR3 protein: CASSQDRTSGKPWYF
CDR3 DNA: TGTGCCAGCAGCCAAGATCGGACTAGCGGGAAGCCTTGGTATTTT

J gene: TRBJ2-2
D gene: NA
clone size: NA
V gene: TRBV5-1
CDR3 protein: CASSPHDRTYTGELFF
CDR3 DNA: TGCGCCAGCAGCCCCCACGACAGGACCTACACCGGGGAGCTGTTTTTT

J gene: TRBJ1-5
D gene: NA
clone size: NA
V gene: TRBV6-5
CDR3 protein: CASRLTGSNQPQHF
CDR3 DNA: TGTGCCAGCAGGCTGACGGGTAGCAATCAGCCCCAGCATTTT

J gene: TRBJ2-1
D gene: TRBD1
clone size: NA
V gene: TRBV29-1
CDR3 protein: CSVPDRGREQFF
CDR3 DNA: TGCAGCGTTCCGGACAGGGGGAGAGAGCAGTTCTTC

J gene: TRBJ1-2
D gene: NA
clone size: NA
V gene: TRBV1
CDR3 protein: CTSSPLENYGYTF
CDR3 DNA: TGCACCAGCAGTCCACTCGAGAACTATGGCTACACCTTC

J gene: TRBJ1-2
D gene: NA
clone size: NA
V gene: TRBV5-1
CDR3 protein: CASRVVPLWEYGYTF
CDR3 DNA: TGCGCCAGCAGAGTAGTACCCCTCTGGGAGTATGGCTACACCTTC

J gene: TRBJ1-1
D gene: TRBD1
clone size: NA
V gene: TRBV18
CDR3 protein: CASSATGTENTEAFF
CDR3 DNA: TGTGCCAGCTCAGCCACCGGGACAGAGAACACTGAAGCTTTCTTT

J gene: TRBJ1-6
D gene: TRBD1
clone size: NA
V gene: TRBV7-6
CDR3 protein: CASSSRSGTGNSPLHF
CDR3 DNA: TGTGCCAGCAGCTCCCGCTCCGGGACAGGGAATTCACCCCTCCACTTT

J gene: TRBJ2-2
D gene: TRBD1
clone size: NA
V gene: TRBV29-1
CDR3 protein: CSGYRDSYTGELFF
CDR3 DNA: TGCAGCGGATACCGGGACAGTTACACCGGGGAGCTGTTTTTT